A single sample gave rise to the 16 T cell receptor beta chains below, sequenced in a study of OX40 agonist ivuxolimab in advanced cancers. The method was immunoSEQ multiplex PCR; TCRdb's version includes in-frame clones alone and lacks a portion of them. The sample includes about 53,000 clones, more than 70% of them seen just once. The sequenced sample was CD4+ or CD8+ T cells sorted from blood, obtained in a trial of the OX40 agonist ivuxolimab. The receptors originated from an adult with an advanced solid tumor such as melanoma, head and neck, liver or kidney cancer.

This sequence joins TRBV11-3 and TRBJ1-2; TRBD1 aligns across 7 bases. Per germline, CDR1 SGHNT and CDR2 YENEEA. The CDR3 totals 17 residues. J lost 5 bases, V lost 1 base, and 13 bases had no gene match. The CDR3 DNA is TGTGCCAGCAGCTTAGGTAGTATACAGGGGCTAAAGTATGGCTACACCTTC. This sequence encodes CASSLGSIQGLKYGYTF.

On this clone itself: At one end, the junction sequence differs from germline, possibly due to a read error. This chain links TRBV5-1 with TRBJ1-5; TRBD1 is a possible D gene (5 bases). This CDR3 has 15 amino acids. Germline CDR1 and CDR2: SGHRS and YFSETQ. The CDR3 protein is CASSLVSQGNQPQHF. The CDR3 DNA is TGTGCCAGCAGCTTGGTCTCGCAGGGTAATCAGCCCCAGCATTTT. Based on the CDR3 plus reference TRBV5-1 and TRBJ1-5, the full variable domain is KAGVTQTPRYLIKTRGQQVTLSCSPISGHRSVSWYQQTPGQGLQFLFEYFSETQRNKGNFPGRFSGRQFSNSRSEMNVSTLELGDSALYLCASSLVSQGNQPQHFGDGTRLSIL.

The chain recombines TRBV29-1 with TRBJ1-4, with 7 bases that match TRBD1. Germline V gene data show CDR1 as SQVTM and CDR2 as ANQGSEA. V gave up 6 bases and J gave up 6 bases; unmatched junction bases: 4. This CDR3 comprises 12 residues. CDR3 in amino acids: CSVDTGDEKLFF. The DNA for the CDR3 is TGCAGCGTAGATACAGGGGATGAAAAACTGTTTTTT. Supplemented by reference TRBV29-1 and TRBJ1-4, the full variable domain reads SAVISQKPSRDICQRGTSLTIQCQVDSQVTMMFWYRQQPGQSLTLIATANQGSEATYESGFVIDKFPISRPNLTFSTLTVSNMSPEDSSIYLCSVDTGDEKLFFGSGTQLSVL.

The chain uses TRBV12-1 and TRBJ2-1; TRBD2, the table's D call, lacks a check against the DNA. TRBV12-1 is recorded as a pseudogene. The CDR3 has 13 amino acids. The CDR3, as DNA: TGTGCCAGATGGACTATGAGGAGCAATGAGCAGTTCTTC. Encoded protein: CARWTMRSNEQFF.

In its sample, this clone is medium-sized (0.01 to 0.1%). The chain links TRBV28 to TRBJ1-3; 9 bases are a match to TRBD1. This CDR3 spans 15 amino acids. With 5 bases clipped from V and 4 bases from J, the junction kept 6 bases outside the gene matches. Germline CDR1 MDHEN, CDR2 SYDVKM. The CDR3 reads CASSTGGWRGNTIYF. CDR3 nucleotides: TGTGCCAGCAGTACAGGGGGCTGGCGAGGAAACACCATATATTTT.

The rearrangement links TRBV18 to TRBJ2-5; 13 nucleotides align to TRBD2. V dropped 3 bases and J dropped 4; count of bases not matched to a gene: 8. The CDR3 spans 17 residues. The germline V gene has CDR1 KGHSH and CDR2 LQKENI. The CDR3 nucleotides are TGTGCCAGCTCACCCCGGACTAGCGGGAGTATGGGAGAGACCCAGTACTTC. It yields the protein CASSPRTSGSMGETQYF.

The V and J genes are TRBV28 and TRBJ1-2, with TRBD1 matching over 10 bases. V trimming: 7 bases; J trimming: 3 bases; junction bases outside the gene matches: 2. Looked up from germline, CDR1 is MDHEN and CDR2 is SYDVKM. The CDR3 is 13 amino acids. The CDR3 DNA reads TGTGCCAGCACGACAGGGGGCCACTATGGCTACACCTTC. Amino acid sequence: CASTTGGHYGYTF.

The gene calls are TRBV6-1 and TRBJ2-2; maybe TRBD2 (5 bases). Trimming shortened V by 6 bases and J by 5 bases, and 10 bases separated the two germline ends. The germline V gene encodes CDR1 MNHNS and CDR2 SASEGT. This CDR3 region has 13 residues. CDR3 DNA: TGTGCCAGCAGGCTTCCGGGAACCGGGGAGCTGTTTTTT. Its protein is CASRLPGTGELFF.

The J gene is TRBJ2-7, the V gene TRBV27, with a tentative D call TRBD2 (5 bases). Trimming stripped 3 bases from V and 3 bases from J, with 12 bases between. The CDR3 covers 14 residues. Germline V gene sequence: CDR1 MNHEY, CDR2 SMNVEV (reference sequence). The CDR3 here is CASSFSGIGYEQYF. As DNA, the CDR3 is TGTGCCAGCAGTTTTTCCGGGATCGGCTACGAGCAGTACTTC.

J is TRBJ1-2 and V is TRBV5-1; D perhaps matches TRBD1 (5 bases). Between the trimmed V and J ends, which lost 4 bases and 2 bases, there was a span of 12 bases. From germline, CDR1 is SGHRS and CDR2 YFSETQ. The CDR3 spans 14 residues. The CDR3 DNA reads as TGCGCCAGCAGCCCGCAGGGAGGCAACTATGGCTACACCTTC. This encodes CASSPQGGNYGYTF.

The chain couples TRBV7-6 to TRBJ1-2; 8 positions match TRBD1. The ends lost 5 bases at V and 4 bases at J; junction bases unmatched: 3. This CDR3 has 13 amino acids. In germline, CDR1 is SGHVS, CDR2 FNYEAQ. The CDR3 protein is CASSIGQGYGYTF. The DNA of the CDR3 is TGTGCCAGCAGCATTGGACAGGGCTATGGCTACACCTTC. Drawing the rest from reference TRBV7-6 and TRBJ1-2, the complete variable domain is GAGVSQSPRYKVTKRGQDVALRCDPISGHVSLYWYRQALGQGPEFLTYFNYEAQQDKSGLPNDRFSAERPEGSISTLTIQRTEQRDSAMYRCASSIGQGYGYTFGSGTRLTVV.

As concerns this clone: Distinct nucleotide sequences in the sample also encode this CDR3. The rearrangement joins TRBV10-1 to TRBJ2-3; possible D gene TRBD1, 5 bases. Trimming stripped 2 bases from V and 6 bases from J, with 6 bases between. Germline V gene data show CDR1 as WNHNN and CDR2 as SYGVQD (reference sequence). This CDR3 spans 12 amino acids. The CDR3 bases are TGCGCCAGCAGTGAGAGGGGTGATACGCAGTATTTT. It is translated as CASSERGDTQYF.

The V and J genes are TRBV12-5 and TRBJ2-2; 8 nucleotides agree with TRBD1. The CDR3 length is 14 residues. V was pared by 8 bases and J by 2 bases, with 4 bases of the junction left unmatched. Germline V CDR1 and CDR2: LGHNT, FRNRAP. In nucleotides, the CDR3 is TGTGCTAGTCAGGGACAGGTCAACACCGGGGAGCTGTTTTTT. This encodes CASQGQVNTGELFF.

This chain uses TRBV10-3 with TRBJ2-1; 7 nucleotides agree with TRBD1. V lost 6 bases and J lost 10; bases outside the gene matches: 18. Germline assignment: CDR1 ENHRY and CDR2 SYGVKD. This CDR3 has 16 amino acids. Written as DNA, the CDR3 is TGTGCCATCAGAACTCACGGACAGGTGGTGCAATACGAGCAGTTCTTC. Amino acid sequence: CAIRTHGQVVQYEQFF.

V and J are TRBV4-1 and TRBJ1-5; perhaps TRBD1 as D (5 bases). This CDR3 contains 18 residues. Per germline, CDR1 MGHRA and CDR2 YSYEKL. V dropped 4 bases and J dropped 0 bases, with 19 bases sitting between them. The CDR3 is CASSRLGSRVGSNQPQHF. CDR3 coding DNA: TGCGCCAGCAGCCGTCTTGGTAGCAGGGTAGGTAGCAATCAGCCCCAGCATTTT.

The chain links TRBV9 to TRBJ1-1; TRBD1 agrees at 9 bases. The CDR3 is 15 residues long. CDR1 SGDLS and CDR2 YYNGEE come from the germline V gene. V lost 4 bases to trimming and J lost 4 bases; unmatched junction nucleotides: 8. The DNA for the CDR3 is TGTGCCAGCAGCCCTGGGACAGGGAGGTCCACTGAAGCTTTCTTT. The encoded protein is CASSPGTGRSTEAFF.